This T cell receptor beta chain emerged from a study of patients and donors after allogeneic stem cell transplantation. TCRdb analysed the RT-PCR reads with MiXCR anew, one entry per CDR3 protein. The table has approximately 150,000 distinct CDR3 sequences, 30% seen once. Trimming at V came to 6 bases and at J to 5 bases, leaving 6 bases not matched to a gene. The CDR3 is 13 amino acids. V is TRBV12-3 or TRBV12-4 and J is TRBJ2-5; 7 nucleotides align to TRBD2. Sequencing was performed on blood, either unsorted or a sorted T cell fraction (not recorded which). The sequence was obtained from a human donor who was either an allogeneic HSCT recipient or a stem cell or donor lymphocyte infusion donor (not recorded which). It is not recorded whose cells these are; they may come from a transplant donor. In DNA form, the CDR3 reads TGTGCCAGCAGGCAGACTAGCCCGGAGACCCAGTACTTC. It yields the protein CASRQTSPETQYF.